These T cell receptor beta chains were read from a single sample in a study of CD8 T cells in ankylosing spondylitis. From the 5' RACE reads, TCRdb called clonotypes with MiXCR, one entry per CDR3 protein. The table records roughly 38,000 distinct CDR3 sequences, approximately 10% of them present only once. Sequencing used blood, either unsorted or a sorted T cell fraction (not recorded which). The source is a male donor with ankylosing spondylitis or in good health (not recorded which). Both conserved end residues are part of each CDR3.

v_call: TRBV27
j_call: TRBJ2-7
cdr3_aa: CASSGLSGFGWGTVTYEQYF

v_call: TRBV6-5
j_call: TRBJ2-5
cdr3_aa: CASSYSRAGGPRETQYF

v_call: TRBV12-3/TRBV12-4
j_call: TRBJ2-1
cdr3_aa: CASSTLHTQGFYNEQFF

v_call: TRBV11-2
j_call: TRBJ2-3
cdr3_aa: CASTHLTPEDTQYF

v_call: TRBV2
j_call: TRBJ2-7
cdr3_aa: CASSPGQGTYEQYF

v_call: TRBV6-2/TRBV6-3
j_call: TRBJ2-4
cdr3_aa: CASSYSSGGAKNIQYF

v_call: TRBV10-2
j_call: TRBJ2-1
cdr3_aa: CASSDRTSGKVMDEQFF

v_call: TRBV2
j_call: TRBJ2-1
cdr3_aa: CASRRLAGGILSYNEQFF

v_call: TRBV4-3
j_call: TRBJ2-5
cdr3_aa: CASSQEWAGSLGETQYF

v_call: TRBV20-1
j_call: TRBJ1-1
cdr3_aa: CSAGPLNTEAFF

v_call: TRBV20-1
j_call: TRBJ1-6
cdr3_aa: CSALWHGAKNNSPLHF

v_call: TRBV20-1
j_call: TRBJ2-2
cdr3_aa: CSAIAGGTNTGELFF

v_call: TRBV20-1
j_call: TRBJ1-4
cdr3_aa: CSAIELGAATNEKLFF

v_call: TRBV7-9
j_call: TRBJ1-3
cdr3_aa: CASSPGPPGNTIYF

v_call: TRBV7-9
j_call: TRBJ2-2
cdr3_aa: CASSSAGNTGELFF

v_call: TRBV5-6
j_call: TRBJ2-5
cdr3_aa: CASSDTVQETQYF

v_call: TRBV11-1
j_call: TRBJ2-7
cdr3_aa: CASSWDRGLYEQYF

v_call: TRBV20-1
j_call: TRBJ2-3
cdr3_aa: CSASPGLAGVRDTQYF

v_call: TRBV28
j_call: TRBJ2-5
cdr3_aa: CASTVGGMETQYF

v_call: TRBV18
j_call: TRBJ2-3
cdr3_aa: CASSPPLAGGGPDTQYF

v_call: TRBV4-1
j_call: TRBJ1-6
cdr3_aa: CASSHPPAGGSSPLHF

v_call: TRBV7-2
j_call: TRBJ2-5
cdr3_aa: CASSLGQVNQETQYF

v_call: TRBV5-5
j_call: TRBJ2-3
cdr3_aa: CASSSFGSLDTQYF

v_call: TRBV29-1
j_call: TRBJ2-1
cdr3_aa: CSVEDRKLLAYNEQFF

v_call: TRBV6-1
j_call: TRBJ2-2
cdr3_aa: CASTGTGNTGELFF

v_call: TRBV3-1
j_call: TRBJ2-2
cdr3_aa: CASSQDPPGSWGGELFF

v_call: TRBV12-3/TRBV12-4
j_call: TRBJ1-1
cdr3_aa: CASRHRASIRDTEAFF

v_call: TRBV20-1
j_call: TRBJ2-3
cdr3_aa: CSGGKGQDTQYF

v_call: TRBV20-1
j_call: TRBJ1-2
cdr3_aa: CSADRQDSYGYTF

v_call: TRBV6-2/TRBV6-3
j_call: TRBJ2-1
cdr3_aa: CASSPRSGTGGIEQFF

v_call: TRBV4-2
j_call: TRBJ2-3
cdr3_aa: CASSQDPGRGGSTDTQYF

v_call: TRBV7-6
j_call: TRBJ2-7
cdr3_aa: CASSLDVGFSYEQYF

v_call: TRBV11-2
j_call: TRBJ1-2
cdr3_aa: CASSLRGKNYGYTF

v_call: TRBV12-3/TRBV12-4
j_call: TRBJ2-2
cdr3_aa: CASSLWDRGTGELFF

v_call: TRBV10-3
j_call: TRBJ2-3
cdr3_aa: CAISDLVGLSTDTQYF

v_call: TRBV6-1
j_call: TRBJ1-5
cdr3_aa: CASNWDGPHNQPQHF

v_call: TRBV6-1
j_call: TRBJ1-5
cdr3_aa: CASSPQSYSNQPQHF

v_call: TRBV7-9
j_call: TRBJ2-3
cdr3_aa: CASSHTNRENTDTQYF

v_call: TRBV12-3/TRBV12-4
j_call: TRBJ2-1
cdr3_aa: CASSLKAGRYNEQFF

v_call: TRBV11-2
j_call: TRBJ2-3
cdr3_aa: CASSWTSGRATDTQYF

v_call: TRBV4-3
j_call: TRBJ2-4
cdr3_aa: CASSLFSTGRENIQYF